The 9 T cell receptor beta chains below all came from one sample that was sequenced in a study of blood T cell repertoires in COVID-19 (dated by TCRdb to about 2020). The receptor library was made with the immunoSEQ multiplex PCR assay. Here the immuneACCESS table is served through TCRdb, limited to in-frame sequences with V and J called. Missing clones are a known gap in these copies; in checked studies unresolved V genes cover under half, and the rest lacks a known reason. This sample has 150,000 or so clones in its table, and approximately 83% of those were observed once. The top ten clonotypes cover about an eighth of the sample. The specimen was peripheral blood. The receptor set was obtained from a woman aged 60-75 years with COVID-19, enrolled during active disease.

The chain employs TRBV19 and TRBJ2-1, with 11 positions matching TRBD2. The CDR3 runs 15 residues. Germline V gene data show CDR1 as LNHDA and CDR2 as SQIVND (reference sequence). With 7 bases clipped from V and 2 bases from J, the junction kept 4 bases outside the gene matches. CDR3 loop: CASIDSGRAYNEQFF. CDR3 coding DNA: TGTGCCAGTATTGATAGCGGGAGGGCCTACAATGAGCAGTTCTTC.

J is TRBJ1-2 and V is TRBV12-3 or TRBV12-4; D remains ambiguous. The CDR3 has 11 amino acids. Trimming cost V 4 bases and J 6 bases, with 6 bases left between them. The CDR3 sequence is CASSSGHGYTF. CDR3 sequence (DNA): TGTGCCAGCAGTTCGGGTCATGGCTACACCTTC.

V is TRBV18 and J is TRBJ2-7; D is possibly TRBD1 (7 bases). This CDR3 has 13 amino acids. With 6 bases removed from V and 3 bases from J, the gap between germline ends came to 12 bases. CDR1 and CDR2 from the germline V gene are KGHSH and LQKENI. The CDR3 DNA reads TGTGCCAGCTCGGGAGGACAGGTCTACGAGCAGTACGTC. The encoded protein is CASSGGQVYEQYV.

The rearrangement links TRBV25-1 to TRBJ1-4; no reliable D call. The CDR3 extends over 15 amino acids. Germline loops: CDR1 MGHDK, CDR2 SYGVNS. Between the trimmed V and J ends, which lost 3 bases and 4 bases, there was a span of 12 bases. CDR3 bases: TGTGCCAGCAGTGACTTGACGGAGGTTAATGAAAAACTGTTTTTT. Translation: CASSDLTEVNEKLFF.

The CDR3 sequence is CASSQEGGTGNQPQHF. The DNA of the CDR3 is TGTGCCAGCAGCCAAGAGGGGGGGACGGGGAATCAGCCCCAGCATTTT. The chain couples TRBV3-1 (or the pseudogene TRBV3-2) to TRBJ1-5, with D possibly being TRBD1 (5 bases). The CDR3 contains 16 residues. The germline gives CDR1 LGHDT, CDR2 YNNKEL (reference sequence). Trimming removed 0 bases from V and 4 bases from J, with 13 bases in between.

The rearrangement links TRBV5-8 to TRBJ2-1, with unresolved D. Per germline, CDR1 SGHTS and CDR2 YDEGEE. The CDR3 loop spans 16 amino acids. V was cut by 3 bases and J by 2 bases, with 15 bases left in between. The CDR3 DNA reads TGTGCCAGCAGCTGGAATAGCCTCTCTGCCTACAATGAGCAGTTCTTC. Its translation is CASSWNSLSAYNEQFF.

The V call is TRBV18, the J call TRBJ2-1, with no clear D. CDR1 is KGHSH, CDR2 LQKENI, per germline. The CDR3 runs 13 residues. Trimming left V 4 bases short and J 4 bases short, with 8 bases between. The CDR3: CASSRDGYNEQFF. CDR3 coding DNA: TGTGCCAGCTCACGCGATGGTTACAATGAGCAGTTCTTC. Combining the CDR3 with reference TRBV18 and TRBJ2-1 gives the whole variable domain NAGVMQNPRHLVRRRGQEARLRCSPMKGHSHVYWYRQLPEEGLKFMVYLQKENIIDESGMPKERFSAEFPKEGPSILRIQQVVRGDSAAYFCASSRDGYNEQFFGPGTRLTVL.

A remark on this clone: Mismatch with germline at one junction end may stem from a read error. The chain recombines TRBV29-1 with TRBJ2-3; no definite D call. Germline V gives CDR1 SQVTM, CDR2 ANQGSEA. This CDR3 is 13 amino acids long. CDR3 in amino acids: CSVEEFGTATQYF. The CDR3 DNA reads TGCAGCGTTGAAGAGTTCGGAACAGCTACGCAGTATTTT.

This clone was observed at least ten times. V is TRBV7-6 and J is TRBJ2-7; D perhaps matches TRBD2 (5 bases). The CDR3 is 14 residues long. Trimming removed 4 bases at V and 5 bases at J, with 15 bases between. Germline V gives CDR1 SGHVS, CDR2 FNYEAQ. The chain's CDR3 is CASSSRALGDEQYF. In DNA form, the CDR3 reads TGTGCCAGCAGCTCGAGGGCCCTTGGGGACGAGCAGTACTTC.